The rows below give T cell receptor beta chains drawn from one sample of a study of blood T cell dynamics during melanoma immunotherapy. TCRdb's copy holds only in-frame clones and misses some; the assay was immunoSEQ multiplex PCR. This sample carries some 4,700 clones, around 78% of them seen once, and the ten largest clones take 55%. The input for sequencing was blood, taken from a patient treated with checkpoint blockade. The receptors derive from a human donor with melanoma. Both conserved end residues are part of each CDR3. A D gene is named only where the DNA matches it firmly. Clone size appears in some rows only: once, few, many, or a class for an expanded clone.

D: NA; size: NA; J: TRBJ1-1; V: TRBV11-2; DNA: TGTGCCAGCAGCTTAGTGGCGAACACTGAAGCTTTCTTT; CDR3: CASSLVANTEAFF
D: NA; size: few; J: TRBJ1-2; V: TRBV5-1; DNA: TGCGCCAGCAGCTTGGGGGCAGGCCCCAGGTCTGGCTATGGCTACACCTTC; CDR3: CASSLGAGPRSGYGYTF
D: TRBD1; size: NA; J: TRBJ1-4; V: TRBV7-8; DNA: TGTGCCAGCAGCTTGGGCGGTGGGGCAGGGGGACGAGAAAAACTGTTTTTT; CDR3: CASSLGGGAGGREKLFF
D: NA; size: NA; J: TRBJ2-7; V: TRBV4-2; DNA: TGTGCCAGCAGTCATCAGGCCCCTGCGGGGCCCAGCTCCTACGAGCAGTACTTC; CDR3: CASSHQAPAGPSSYEQYF
D: NA; size: NA; J: TRBJ1-2; V: TRBV27; DNA: TGTGCCAGCAGTTTCGGGGGCGGCTATGGCTACACCTTC; CDR3: CASSFGGGYGYTF
D: NA; size: NA; J: TRBJ2-7; V: TRBV19; DNA: TGTGCCAGTAGTCCCTCGGGAAGGCCTTACGAGCAGTACTTC; CDR3: CASSPSGRPYEQYF
D: NA; size: NA; J: TRBJ2-6; V: TRBV9; DNA: TGTGCCAGCAGAGATGGGGCCGAGGCTGGGGCCAACGTCCTGACTTTC; CDR3: CASRDGAEAGANVLTF
D: NA; size: NA; J: TRBJ1-5; V: TRBV19; DNA: TGTGCCGTTCAGGATTCCTATAGCAATCAGCCCCAGCATTTT; CDR3: CAVQDSYSNQPQHF
D: TRBD1; size: NA; J: TRBJ2-1; V: TRBV9; DNA: TGTGCCAGCAGCGTAGCTCTAGACCGGACAGGGGTGAGGGGTGAGCAGTTCTTC; CDR3: CASSVALDRTGVRGEQFF
D: NA; size: few; J: TRBJ1-3; V: TRBV5-6; DNA: TGTGCCAGCAGCTTGCGCTTTGGAAACACCATATATTTT; CDR3: CASSLRFGNTIYF
D: NA; size: large; J: TRBJ1-5; V: TRBV7-9; DNA: TGTGCCAGCAGCTTAGGCGGGCGGGCAGCGTATAGCAATCAGCCCCAGCATTTT; CDR3: CASSLGGRAAYSNQPQHF
D: NA; size: NA; J: TRBJ1-1; V: TRBV7-6; DNA: TGTGCCAGCAGCGTTCAGGGGATGAACACTGAAGCTTTCTTT; CDR3: CASSVQGMNTEAFF
D: TRBD2; size: NA; J: TRBJ2-3; V: TRBV29-1; DNA: TGCAGCCACCGGCCGGGGGGGCAACAAGATACGCAGTATTTT; CDR3: CSHRPGGQQDTQYF
D: NA; size: once; J: TRBJ2-7; V: TRBV30; DNA: TGTGCCTGGAGTGTAATGGGCTCCTACGAGCAGTACTTC; CDR3: CAWSVMGSYEQYF
D: NA; size: large; J: TRBJ1-1; V: TRBV25-1; DNA: TGTGCCAGCAGTGACGGGGGGAAGGACACTGAAGCTTTCTTT; CDR3: CASSDGGKDTEAFF
D: NA; size: NA; J: TRBJ1-2; V: TRBV6-1; DNA: TGTGCCAGCAGTGAATGGGAATATGGCTACACCTTC; CDR3: CASSEWEYGYTF
D: NA; size: NA; J: TRBJ1-1; V: TRBV6-5; DNA: TGTGCCAGCAGTTACTCGGCAGCGATGAACACTGAAGCTTTCTTT; CDR3: CASSYSAAMNTEAFF
D: NA; size: NA; J: TRBJ2-7; V: TRBV6-6; DNA: TGTGCCAGCAGTGCACCCTACGAGCAGTACTTC; CDR3: CASSAPYEQYF
D: NA; size: NA; J: TRBJ1-4; V: TRBV7-9; DNA: TGTGCCAGCAGCTTAGAGACAGGAAGTAATGAAAAACTGTTTTTT; CDR3: CASSLETGSNEKLFF
D: TRBD1; size: NA; J: TRBJ2-7; V: TRBV18; DNA: TGTGCCAGCTCAACAACAGGGGGCGCCGGGGACGAGCAGTACTTC; CDR3: CASSTTGGAGDEQYF
D: TRBD2; size: NA; J: TRBJ2-3; V: TRBV10-3; DNA: TGTGCCATCAGTTCCCGGGAGGCAAGAATCACAGATACGCAGTATTTT; CDR3: CAISSREARITDTQYF
D: TRBD1; size: NA; J: TRBJ1-1; V: TRBV10-3; DNA: TGTGCCATCAGTGAGGCAGGGGGCGCGGGGGACACTGAAGCTTTCTTT; CDR3: CAISEAGGAGDTEAFF
D: NA; size: NA; J: TRBJ2-1; V: TRBV6-4; DNA: TGTGCCAGCAGTGACCGTGCCGGAACAGGCAATGAGCAGTTCTTC; CDR3: CASSDRAGTGNEQFF
D: NA; size: NA; J: TRBJ1-2; V: TRBV4-3; DNA: TGCGCCAGCAGCCAAGACAACACTAACTATGGCTACACCTTC; CDR3: CASSQDNTNYGYTF
D: TRBD1; size: NA; J: TRBJ1-5; V: TRBV6-5; DNA: TGTGCCAGCAGCCCGGACAGGGCCCCTAATCAGCCCCAGCATTTT; CDR3: CASSPDRAPNQPQHF
D: TRBD1; size: NA; J: TRBJ2-2; V: TRBV5-4; DNA: TGTGCCAGCAGCTTGGCCGGGACAGGGAGCGGGGAGCTGTTTTTT; CDR3: CASSLAGTGSGELFF
D: NA; size: NA; J: TRBJ1-1; V: TRBV5-1; DNA: TGCGCCAGCAGCTTGAAGACAGGACTGAACACTGAAGCTTTCTTT; CDR3: CASSLKTGLNTEAFF
D: NA; size: NA; J: TRBJ1-2; V: TRBV7-2; DNA: TGTGCCAGCAGCCCTCGGGATTTAGCTAACTATGGCTACACCTTC; CDR3: CASSPRDLANYGYTF
D: NA; size: NA; J: TRBJ1-5; V: TRBV5-5; DNA: TGTGCCAGCAGCTTGGCGCGGCAGGGGAGTCAGCCCCAGCATTTT; CDR3: CASSLARQGSQPQHF
D: NA; size: medium-sized; J: TRBJ2-1; V: TRBV7-8; DNA: TGTGCCAGCAGCTTAGTACAGGCCACCTACAATGAGCAGTTCTTC; CDR3: CASSLVQATYNEQFF
D: NA; size: large; J: TRBJ1-1; V: TRBV29-1; DNA: TGCAGCGTTGAAGATGGGTACAGCGGTGAAGCTTTCTTT; CDR3: CSVEDGYSGEAFF
D: TRBD1; size: few; J: TRBJ1-2; V: TRBV10-3; DNA: TGTGCCTCTCGTCCCGGGACAGGGGATGGCTACACCTTC; CDR3: CASRPGTGDGYTF
D: NA; size: NA; J: TRBJ2-7; V: TRBV7-9; DNA: TGTGCCAGCAGCCGGGAAGGTCAGTCCTACGAGCAGTACTTC; CDR3: CASSREGQSYEQYF
D: TRBD1; size: NA; J: TRBJ1-2; V: TRBV11-2; DNA: TGTGCCAGCAGCTTAGATTCCGGGACAGGGATCTATGGCTACACCTTC; CDR3: CASSLDSGTGIYGYTF
D: NA; size: once; J: TRBJ1-1; V: TRBV6-5; DNA: TGTGCCAGCAGTTACTCAGTTGGGGGGGGAGGCACTGAAGCTTTCTTT; CDR3: CASSYSVGGGGTEAFF
D: TRBD1; size: few; J: TRBJ1-6; V: TRBV30; DNA: TGTGCCTGGAGTGTAGCCTACAGGGGGGATAATTCACCCCTCCACTTT; CDR3: CAWSVAYRGDNSPLHF
D: NA; size: NA; J: TRBJ1-2; V: TRBV19; DNA: TGTGCCAGTAGTCCATCAACAGGGAACAGCTATGGCTACACCTTC; CDR3: CASSPSTGNSYGYTF
D: NA; size: NA; J: TRBJ1-1; V: TRBV30; DNA: TGTGCCTGGGACCCCATTGTGAGGCGTGACACTGAAGCTTTCTTT; CDR3: CAWDPIVRRDTEAFF
D: TRBD2; size: NA; J: TRBJ2-3; V: TRBV19; DNA: TGTGCCAGTAGTATAATAATAGCGGGGGCCCAGGGGGATACGCAGTATTTT; CDR3: CASSIIIAGAQGDTQYF
D: NA; size: NA; J: TRBJ1-3; V: TRBV27; DNA: TGTGCCAGCAGCCGAACAGGAGTGGGGGGAAACACCATATATTTT; CDR3: CASSRTGVGGNTIYF
D: NA; size: few; J: TRBJ1-1; V: TRBV6-5; DNA: TGTGCCAGCATTTCGACAGGTCTGGGCACTGAAGCTTTCTTT; CDR3: CASISTGLGTEAFF
D: TRBD1; size: NA; J: TRBJ1-1; V: TRBV4-2; DNA: TGTGCCAGCAGCCAAATCCTCGGACAGGGGGGGAACACTGAAGCTTTCTTT; CDR3: CASSQILGQGGNTEAFF
D: NA; size: NA; J: TRBJ1-1; V: TRBV4-1; DNA: TGCGCCAGCACGCTCGGGGGGGCCGGGAACACTGAAGCTTTCTTT; CDR3: CASTLGGAGNTEAFF
D: TRBD1; size: NA; J: TRBJ2-1; V: TRBV11-1; DNA: TGTGCCAGCAGCAAAACAGGGGGCGCTGGCAATGAGCAGTTCTTC; CDR3: CASSKTGGAGNEQFF
D: TRBD1; size: NA; J: TRBJ2-5; V: TRBV7-9; DNA: TGTGCCAGCAGCCGAGGGACAGTCCAAGAGACCCAGTACTTC; CDR3: CASSRGTVQETQYF
D: TRBD2; size: NA; J: TRBJ2-3; V: TRBV7-3; DNA: TGTGCCAGCAGCTTAAGGATAGCGGGGGGCCCCACAGATACGCAGTATTTT; CDR3: CASSLRIAGGPTDTQYF
D: NA; size: NA; J: TRBJ2-1; V: TRBV11-2; DNA: TGTGCCAGCAGCCTTAGTCGGAATGAGCAGTTCTTC; CDR3: CASSLSRNEQFF